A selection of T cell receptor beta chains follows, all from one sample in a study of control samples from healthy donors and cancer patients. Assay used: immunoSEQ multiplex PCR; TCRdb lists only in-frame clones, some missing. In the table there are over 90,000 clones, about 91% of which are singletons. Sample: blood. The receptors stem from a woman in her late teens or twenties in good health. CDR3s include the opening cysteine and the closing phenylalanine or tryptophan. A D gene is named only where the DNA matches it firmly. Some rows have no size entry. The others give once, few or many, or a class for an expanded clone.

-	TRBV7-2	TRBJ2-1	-	TGTGCCAGCAGCTTAGGTCTAGTCGGTGAGCAGTTCTTC	CASSLGLVGEQFF
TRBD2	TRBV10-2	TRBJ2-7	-	TGCGCCAGCAGTCCAAAGCGGGAAGGCGAGCAGTACTTC	CASSPKREGEQYF
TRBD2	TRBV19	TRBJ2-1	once	TGTGCCAGTAGTATCGCGGGGGGCGGTGAGAATGAGCAGTTCTTC	CASSIAGGGENEQFF
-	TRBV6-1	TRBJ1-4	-	TGTGCCAGCAGTGAAGGTGTAGGGGGACGACTAATTAAAAAACTGTTTTTT	CASSEGVGGRLIKKLFF
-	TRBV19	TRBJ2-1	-	TGTGCCAGTAGTATAACCGGGGATGAGCAGTTCTTC	CASSITGDEQFF
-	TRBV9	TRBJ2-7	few	TGTGCCAGCAGCGTCGACGCCACCGTCTACGAGCAGTACTTC	CASSVDATVYEQYF
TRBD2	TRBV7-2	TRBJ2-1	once	TGTGCCAGCAGCCTTCGCCGAACTAGCGGGATCGGTGAGCAGTTCTTC	CASSLRRTSGIGEQFF
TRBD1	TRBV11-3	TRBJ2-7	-	TGTGCCAGCAGCTCAATCCGGGACAGGGCCTACGAGCAGTACTTC	CASSSIRDRAYEQYF
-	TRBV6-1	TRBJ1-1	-	TGTGCCAGCAGTGAAGTCGATGAGAACACTGAAGCTTTCTTT	CASSEVDENTEAFF
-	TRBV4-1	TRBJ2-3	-	TGCGCCAGCAGCCAAGGCCCGGGATCCTCAGATACGCAGTATTTT	CASSQGPGSSDTQYF
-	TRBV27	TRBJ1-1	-	TGTGCCAGCAGCATAGGTGGGGGGGCGGCTTTCTTT	CASSIGGGAAFF
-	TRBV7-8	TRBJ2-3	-	TGTGCCAGCAGCTTACTTAACCTCGGACTCTCTATGGCAGATACGCAGTATTTT	CASSLLNLGLSMADTQYF
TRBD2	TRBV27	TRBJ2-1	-	TGTGCCAGCAGTTATGGGACTAGCGGGAACTACAATGAGCAGTTCTTC	CASSYGTSGNYNEQFF
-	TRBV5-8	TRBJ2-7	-	TGTGCCAGCATCTCTACACGGGGAAGGTCCCACGAGCAGTACTTC	CASISTRGRSHEQYF
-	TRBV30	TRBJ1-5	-	TGTGCCTGGACGGGGGGGCCCAATCAGCCCCAGCATTTT	CAWTGGPNQPQHF
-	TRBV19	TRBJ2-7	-	TGTGCCAGTGGTAATTTGAGGGGAGGTGGATACGAGCAGTACTTC	CASGNLRGGGYEQYF
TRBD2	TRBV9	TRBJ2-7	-	TGTGCCAGCAGCGTAGGCGGGGGAACCTACGAGCAGTACTTC	CASSVGGGTYEQYF
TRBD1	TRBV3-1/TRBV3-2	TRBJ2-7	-	TGTGCCAGCAGCCAACCGGGACAGGGGGTCCACGAGCAGTACTTC	CASSQPGQGVHEQYF
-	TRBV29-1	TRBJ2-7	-	TGCAGCGTTACAGTCGGCACCTACGAGCAGTACTTC	CSVTVGTYEQYF
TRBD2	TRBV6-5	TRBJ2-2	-	TGTGCCAGCAGTTACTCTAGCGGGGGACCACCCGGGGAGCTGTTTTTT	CASSYSSGGPPGELFF
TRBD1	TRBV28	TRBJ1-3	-	TGTGCCAGCATTCCGGGACAGGGGACTGGAAACACCATATATTTT	CASIPGQGTGNTIYF
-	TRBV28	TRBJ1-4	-	TGTGCCAGCATCGCGGGAGGGACTGGGGAAAAACTGTTTTTT	CASIAGGTGEKLFF
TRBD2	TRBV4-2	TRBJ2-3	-	TGTGCCAGCAGCCAGAGGAAGGCTAGCGGGACAGATACGCAGTATTTT	CASSQRKASGTDTQYF
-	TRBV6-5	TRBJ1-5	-	TGTGCCAGCAGACAGGGTAGCAATCAGCCCCAGCATTTT	CASRQGSNQPQHF
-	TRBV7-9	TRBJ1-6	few	TGTGCCAGCAGCTTAGAACAGTATAATTCACCCCTCCACTTT	CASSLEQYNSPLHF
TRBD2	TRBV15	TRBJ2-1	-	TGTGCCACCAGCGCGGCTAGCGGGAGAGGGGGCAATGAGCAGTTCTTC	CATSAASGRGGNEQFF
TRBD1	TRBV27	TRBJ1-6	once	TGTGCCAGCAGTGGACAGGGGCATAATTCACCCCTCCACTTT	CASSGQGHNSPLHF
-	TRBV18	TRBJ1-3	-	TGTGCCAGCTCACGACATGACCGACCCTCTGGAAACACCATATATTTT	CASSRHDRPSGNTIYF
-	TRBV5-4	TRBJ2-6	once	TGTGCCAGCAGCTTAGGGCTAGCGTCTGGGGCCAACGTCCTGACTTTC	CASSLGLASGANVLTF
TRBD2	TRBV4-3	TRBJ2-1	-	TGCGCCAGCAGCCAAATAGCGGGTATCTACAATGAGCAGTTCTTC	CASSQIAGIYNEQFF
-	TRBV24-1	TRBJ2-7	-	TGTGCCACCAGCACCCCGGGAGTACCCCACGAGCAGTACTTC	CATSTPGVPHEQYF
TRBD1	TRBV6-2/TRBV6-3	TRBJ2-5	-	TGTGCCAGCAGTTACTCAATGGGACAGTATGAGGAGACCCAGTACTTC	CASSYSMGQYEETQYF
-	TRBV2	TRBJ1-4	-	TGTGCCAGCACGGGAGGAAATGAAAAACTGTTTTTT	CASTGGNEKLFF
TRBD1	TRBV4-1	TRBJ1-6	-	TGCGCCAGCAGCCAAGAGGCAGGGGGCTCAAATTCACCCCTCCACTTT	CASSQEAGGSNSPLHF
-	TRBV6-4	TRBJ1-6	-	TGTGCCAGCAGAGAGAACGAGAATTCACCCCTCCACTTT	CASRENENSPLHF
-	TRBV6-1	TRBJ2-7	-	TGTGCCAGCAGTGAAGAGGCAGGGGCGTCCTACGAGCAGTACTTC	CASSEEAGASYEQYF
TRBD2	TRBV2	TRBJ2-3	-	TGTGCCAGCAGACCATCTAGCGGGGGGACAGATACGCAGTATTTT	CASRPSSGGTDTQYF
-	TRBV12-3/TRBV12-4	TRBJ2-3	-	TGTGCCAGCAGCGAGACAACTGTTACGCAGTATTTT	CASSETTVTQYF
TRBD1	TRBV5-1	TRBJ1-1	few	TGCGCCAGCAGCTTGGGGGCCTTACAGGGGGCAAATGAAGCTTTCTTT	CASSLGALQGANEAFF
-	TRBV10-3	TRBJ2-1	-	TGTGCCATCAGCCCCCCCTCGGCGGGACGCAATGAGCAGTTCTTC	CAISPPSAGRNEQFF
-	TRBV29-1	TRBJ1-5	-	TGCAGCGTTGCTTGGTCCGCCGGCCGCAATCAGCCCCAGCATTTT	CSVAWSAGRNQPQHF
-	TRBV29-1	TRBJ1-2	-	TGCAGCGGCAGATCGGGTGACTATGGCTACACCTTC	CSGRSGDYGYTF
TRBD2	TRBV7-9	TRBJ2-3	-	TGTGCCAGCAGCTTAGCGGCTAGCGGGAGACGCGATACGCAGTATTTT	CASSLAASGRRDTQYF
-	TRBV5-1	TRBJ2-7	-	TGCGCCAGCAGCCAGTGGACAGTTCCGTACGAGCAGTACTTC	CASSQWTVPYEQYF